This T cell receptor beta chain was identified during a study of CD8 T cells in Susac syndrome. Study-level results: The total CD8+ repertoires yielded 15 to 20 Susac-specific public clones and the CD8+ TEMRA repertoires yielded about five.

About 0.5 to 1 ug RNA was reverse transcribed with random hexamers. MiXCR was run by TCRdb on the immunoSEQ multiplex PCR reads, yielding one entry per CDR3 protein. The table shows under 70,000 distinct CDR3 sequences, with just under 95% occurring only once. The germline V and J ends were trimmed by 0 bases and 0 bases, with 7 bases remaining between them. In germline, CDR1 is SGDLS, CDR2 YYNGEE. This CDR3 has 15 amino acids. To note about this clonotype: Its antigen is undetermined.

The V and J genes are TRBV9 and TRBJ1-5; TRBD1 is a possible D gene (5 bases). This TCR derives from a human donor with Susac syndrome. What was sequenced was CD8+ T cells from PBMCs. DNA for the CDR3: TGTGCCAGCAGCGTAGGGGGGAATAGCAATCAGCCCCAGCATTTT. Translation: CASSVGGNSNQPQHF.